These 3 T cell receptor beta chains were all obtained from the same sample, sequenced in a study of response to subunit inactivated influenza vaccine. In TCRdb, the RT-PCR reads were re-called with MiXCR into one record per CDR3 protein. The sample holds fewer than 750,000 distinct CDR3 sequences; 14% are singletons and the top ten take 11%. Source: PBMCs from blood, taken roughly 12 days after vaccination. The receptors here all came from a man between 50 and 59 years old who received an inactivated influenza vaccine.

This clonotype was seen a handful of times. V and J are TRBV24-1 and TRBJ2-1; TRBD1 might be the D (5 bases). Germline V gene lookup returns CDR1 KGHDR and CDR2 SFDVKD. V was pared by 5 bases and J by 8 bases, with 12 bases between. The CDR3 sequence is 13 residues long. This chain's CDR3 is CATSAAGFHEQFF. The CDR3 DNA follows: TGTGCCACCAGTGCAGCAGGGTTCCATGAGCAGTTCTTC.

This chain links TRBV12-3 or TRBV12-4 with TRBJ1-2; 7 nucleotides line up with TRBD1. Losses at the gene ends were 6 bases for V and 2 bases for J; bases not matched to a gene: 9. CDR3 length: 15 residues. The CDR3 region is CASRQREGANYGYTF. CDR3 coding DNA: TGTGCCAGCAGACAACGCGAGGGGGCGAACTATGGCTACACCTTC.

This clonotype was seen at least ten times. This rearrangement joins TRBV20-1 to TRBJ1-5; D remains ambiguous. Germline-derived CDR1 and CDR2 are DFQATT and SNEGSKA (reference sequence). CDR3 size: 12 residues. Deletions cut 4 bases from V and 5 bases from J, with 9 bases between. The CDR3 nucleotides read TGCAGTGCTACCTTCGCCGATCAGCCCCAGCATTTT. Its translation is CSATFADQPQHF.